The rows below give T cell receptor beta chains drawn from one sample of a study of blood T cell repertoires in COVID-19. Only in-frame clones appear in the TCRdb table, and some are missing; sequencing was by immunoSEQ multiplex PCR. The data show about 170,000 clones, about 90% seen once. Sequenced: PBMCs or T cells enriched from blood (not recorded which). Every receptor here comes from a woman in her forties or fifties who had recovered from COVID-19. CDR3s include the opening cysteine and the closing phenylalanine or tryptophan. A D gene is named only where the DNA matches it firmly. Clone size is stated in some rows and not others, as once, few, many or a class when expanded.

j_gene: TRBJ2-1; abundance: NA; d_gene: NA; v_gene: TRBV7-3; CDR3aa: CASSLRSATTSSYNEQFF; CDR3nt: TGTGCCAGCAGCTTACGGAGTGCCACAACGAGCTCCTACAATGAGCAGTTCTTC
j_gene: TRBJ2-5; abundance: NA; d_gene: TRBD1; v_gene: TRBV10-3; CDR3aa: CAISEGTGKETQYF; CDR3nt: TGTGCCATCAGTGAAGGGACAGGGAAAGAGACCCAGTACTTC
j_gene: TRBJ2-1; abundance: NA; d_gene: NA; v_gene: TRBV11-3; CDR3aa: CASSPAGGSYNEQFF; CDR3nt: TGTGCCAGCAGCCCGGCCGGAGGGAGCTACAATGAGCAGTTCTTC
j_gene: TRBJ1-4; abundance: NA; d_gene: NA; v_gene: TRBV7-9; CDR3aa: CASSQGRNNEKLFF; CDR3nt: TGTGCCAGCAGCCAGGGGCGGAATAATGAAAAACTGTTTTTT
j_gene: TRBJ2-5; abundance: NA; d_gene: TRBD2; v_gene: TRBV11-1; CDR3aa: CASSKGLAKGQETQYF; CDR3nt: TGTGCCAGCAGCAAAGGACTAGCCAAAGGCCAAGAGACCCAGTACTTC
j_gene: TRBJ1-2; abundance: NA; d_gene: TRBD1; v_gene: TRBV29-1; CDR3aa: CSVADRGLDGYTF; CDR3nt: TGCAGCGTTGCCGACAGGGGATTAGATGGCTACACCTTC
j_gene: TRBJ2-7; abundance: NA; d_gene: TRBD2; v_gene: TRBV3-1/TRBV3-2; CDR3aa: CASSQLAGGSEQYF; CDR3nt: TGTGCCAGCAGCCAGTTGGCGGGAGGCTCCGAGCAGTACTTC
j_gene: TRBJ1-2; abundance: NA; d_gene: NA; v_gene: TRBV9; CDR3aa: CASSVDGGGRYGYTF; CDR3nt: TGTGCCAGCAGCGTAGATGGAGGAGGACGCTATGGCTACACCTTC
j_gene: TRBJ2-7; abundance: NA; d_gene: NA; v_gene: TRBV5-1; CDR3aa: CASSLPGYEQYF; CDR3nt: TGCGCCAGCAGCTTGCCCGGGTACGAGCAGTACTTC
j_gene: TRBJ2-7; abundance: NA; d_gene: TRBD2; v_gene: TRBV4-1; CDR3aa: CASSQLLAGSYEQYF; CDR3nt: TGCGCCAGCAGCCAGCTACTAGCGGGGTCCTACGAGCAGTACTTC
j_gene: TRBJ1-1; abundance: NA; d_gene: NA; v_gene: TRBV27; CDR3aa: CASRVVYLGGTEAFF; CDR3nt: TGTGCCAGCAGAGTGGTCTACTTGGGGGGCACTGAAGCTTTCTTT
j_gene: TRBJ2-7; abundance: few; d_gene: TRBD1; v_gene: TRBV7-9; CDR3aa: CASSFDGTEGREQYF; CDR3nt: TGTGCCAGCAGCTTCGATGGGACAGAGGGTCGGGAGCAGTACTTC
j_gene: TRBJ1-2; abundance: NA; d_gene: NA; v_gene: TRBV29-1; CDR3aa: CSVVGSSPGGYTF; CDR3nt: TGCAGCGTTGTCGGCAGTTCCCCAGGCGGCTACACCTTC
j_gene: TRBJ2-5; abundance: NA; d_gene: NA; v_gene: TRBV30; CDR3aa: CAWSDLSETQYF; CDR3nt: TGTGCCTGGAGTGACTTATCTGAGACCCAGTACTTC
j_gene: TRBJ1-2; abundance: NA; d_gene: TRBD1; v_gene: TRBV10-3; CDR3aa: CAISERGQRGNYGYTF; CDR3nt: TGTGCCATCAGTGAGCGGGGACAGCGCGGGAACTATGGCTACACCTTC
j_gene: TRBJ2-1; abundance: NA; d_gene: TRBD2; v_gene: TRBV11-2; CDR3aa: CASSSTSGSLGSYNEQFF; CDR3nt: TGTGCCAGCAGCTCCACTAGCGGGAGTCTGGGGTCCTACAATGAGCAGTTCTTC
j_gene: TRBJ1-5; abundance: NA; d_gene: NA; v_gene: TRBV5-1; CDR3aa: CASSLLGGSNQPQHF; CDR3nt: TGCGCCAGCAGCTTGTTGGGGGGTAGCAATCAGCCCCAGCATTTT
j_gene: TRBJ1-5; abundance: once; d_gene: NA; v_gene: TRBV7-6; CDR3aa: CASSLRRNQPQHF; CDR3nt: TGTGCCAGCAGCTTGAGGAGAAATCAGCCCCAGCATTTT
j_gene: TRBJ2-1; abundance: NA; d_gene: NA; v_gene: TRBV19; CDR3aa: CASTGWNEQFF; CDR3nt: TGTGCCAGTACAGGGTGGAATGAGCAGTTCTTC
j_gene: TRBJ1-1; abundance: NA; d_gene: TRBD1; v_gene: TRBV7-2; CDR3aa: CASRPRDRDYEAFF; CDR3nt: TGTGCCAGCAGACCCCGGGACAGGGACTATGAAGCTTTCTTT
j_gene: TRBJ2-1; abundance: NA; d_gene: TRBD2; v_gene: TRBV5-1; CDR3aa: CASRVSGSNEQFF; CDR3nt: TGCGCCAGCCGAGTTAGCGGGAGCAATGAGCAGTTCTTC
j_gene: TRBJ1-2; abundance: NA; d_gene: NA; v_gene: TRBV4-2; CDR3aa: CASSPPATDTPPGYGYTF; CDR3nt: TGTGCCAGCAGCCCCCCTGCGACGGACACTCCTCCGGGCTATGGCTACACCTTC
j_gene: TRBJ1-3; abundance: once; d_gene: NA; v_gene: TRBV11-3; CDR3aa: CASSQAGFGNTIYF; CDR3nt: TGTGCCAGCAGCCAAGCAGGGTTCGGAAACACCATATATTTT
j_gene: TRBJ1-6; abundance: NA; d_gene: NA; v_gene: TRBV7-6; CDR3aa: CASSLAGRGSNSPLHF; CDR3nt: TGTGCCAGCAGCTTAGCGGGGAGGGGATCTAATTCACCCCTCCACTTT
j_gene: TRBJ1-1; abundance: NA; d_gene: NA; v_gene: TRBV5-4; CDR3aa: CASSPRGGFSEAFF; CDR3nt: TGTGCCAGCAGCCCCCGGGGGGGGTTCTCTGAAGCTTTCTTT
j_gene: TRBJ1-2; abundance: NA; d_gene: NA; v_gene: TRBV12-3/TRBV12-4; CDR3aa: CASSRGGGYTF; CDR3nt: TGTGCCAGCAGTAGGGGCGGCGGCTACACCTTC
j_gene: TRBJ2-7; abundance: few; d_gene: TRBD2; v_gene: TRBV5-4; CDR3aa: CASSVGLASGEQYF; CDR3nt: TGTGCCAGCAGCGTGGGACTAGCGTCGGGGGAGCAGTACTTC
j_gene: TRBJ2-1; abundance: NA; d_gene: NA; v_gene: TRBV29-1; CDR3aa: CSVSNQGNEQFF; CDR3nt: TGCAGCGTTTCAAACCAGGGGAATGAGCAGTTCTTC
j_gene: TRBJ2-1; abundance: NA; d_gene: TRBD2; v_gene: TRBV2; CDR3aa: CASSGPTSGSGNEQFF; CDR3nt: TGTGCCAGCAGTGGCCCTACTAGCGGGAGTGGCAATGAGCAGTTCTTC
j_gene: TRBJ1-4; abundance: NA; d_gene: NA; v_gene: TRBV3-1/TRBV3-2; CDR3aa: CASSQDTTSTNEKLFF; CDR3nt: TGTGCCAGCAGCCAAGATACAACGTCAACTAATGAAAAACTGTTTTTT
j_gene: TRBJ1-1; abundance: NA; d_gene: NA; v_gene: TRBV30; CDR3aa: CAWSPQTGKNEAFF; CDR3nt: TGTGCCTGGAGTCCTCAGACAGGAAAAAATGAAGCTTTCTTT
j_gene: TRBJ2-2; abundance: NA; d_gene: TRBD1; v_gene: TRBV19; CDR3aa: CASSAGGGTGELFF; CDR3nt: TGTGCCAGTAGTGCAGGGGGCGGCACCGGGGAGCTGTTTTTT
j_gene: TRBJ1-1; abundance: NA; d_gene: NA; v_gene: TRBV18; CDR3aa: CASSPFAVSLAAEAFF; CDR3nt: TGTGCCAGCTCACCATTCGCCGTTTCACTAGCCGCTGAAGCTTTCTTT
j_gene: TRBJ1-2; abundance: NA; d_gene: TRBD1; v_gene: TRBV4-1; CDR3aa: CASSQGTENGYTF; CDR3nt: TGCGCCAGCAGCCAGGGGACAGAAAATGGCTACACCTTC
j_gene: TRBJ1-1; abundance: once; d_gene: TRBD1; v_gene: TRBV30; CDR3aa: CAWGYRTGMNTEAFF; CDR3nt: TGTGCCTGGGGGTATAGGACAGGGATGAACACTGAAGCTTTCTTT
j_gene: TRBJ1-2; abundance: NA; d_gene: NA; v_gene: TRBV15; CDR3aa: CATSSKKSGLGGYTF; CDR3nt: TGTGCCACCAGCAGCAAAAAGTCAGGGTTGGGTGGCTACACCTTC
j_gene: TRBJ1-4; abundance: few; d_gene: NA; v_gene: TRBV7-2; CDR3aa: CASSLIADEKLFF; CDR3nt: TGTGCCAGCAGCTTAATCGCGGATGAAAAACTGTTTTTT
j_gene: TRBJ2-6; abundance: NA; d_gene: NA; v_gene: TRBV5-1; CDR3aa: CASSLDTGANVLTF; CDR3nt: TGCGCCAGCAGCTTGGATACTGGGGCCAACGTCCTGACTTTC
j_gene: TRBJ2-1; abundance: NA; d_gene: NA; v_gene: TRBV7-3; CDR3aa: CASSLTYDNSYNEQFF; CDR3nt: TGTGCCAGCAGCTTAACATACGACAACTCCTACAATGAGCAGTTCTTC
j_gene: TRBJ2-1; abundance: NA; d_gene: TRBD2; v_gene: TRBV27; CDR3aa: CASSLGLAAYNEQFF; CDR3nt: TGTGCCAGCAGTTTAGGACTAGCGGCTTACAATGAGCAGTTCTTC
j_gene: TRBJ1-1; abundance: NA; d_gene: TRBD1; v_gene: TRBV27; CDR3aa: CASSLSGTANTEAFF; CDR3nt: TGTGCCAGCAGTTTATCTGGGACAGCGAACACTGAAGCTTTCTTT
j_gene: TRBJ1-1; abundance: NA; d_gene: NA; v_gene: TRBV24-1; CDR3aa: CATSEAGYTEAFF; CDR3nt: TGTGCCACCAGTGAAGCGGGGTACACTGAAGCTTTCTTT
j_gene: TRBJ2-5; abundance: NA; d_gene: TRBD1; v_gene: TRBV7-9; CDR3aa: CASSPRGLGTGFQETQYF; CDR3nt: TGTGCCAGCAGCCCTAGAGGGCTGGGGACAGGGTTCCAAGAGACCCAGTACTTC
j_gene: TRBJ2-7; abundance: once; d_gene: NA; v_gene: TRBV14; CDR3aa: CASSQRGEQYF; CDR3nt: TGTGCCAGCAGCCAAAGGGGCGAGCAGTACTTC
j_gene: TRBJ2-2; abundance: NA; d_gene: TRBD1; v_gene: TRBV11-3; CDR3aa: CASSRRDRGTGELFF; CDR3nt: TGTGCCAGCAGCCGTCGGGACAGGGGAACCGGGGAGCTGTTTTTT
j_gene: TRBJ2-7; abundance: NA; d_gene: TRBD1; v_gene: TRBV28; CDR3aa: CASSQQGGFLYEQYF; CDR3nt: TGTGCCAGCAGTCAACAGGGGGGTTTTCTCTACGAGCAGTACTTC
j_gene: TRBJ2-7; abundance: NA; d_gene: TRBD2; v_gene: TRBV4-3; CDR3aa: CASSHTPRTSGSDEQYF; CDR3nt: TGCGCCAGCAGCCATACTCCCCGGACTAGCGGGAGCGACGAGCAGTACTTC
j_gene: TRBJ2-1; abundance: NA; d_gene: TRBD2; v_gene: TRBV4-2; CDR3aa: CASSQDLGTSYTGGNEQFF; CDR3nt: TGTGCCAGCAGCCAAGATCTTGGGACTAGCTACACGGGCGGCAATGAGCAGTTCTTC
j_gene: TRBJ2-5; abundance: NA; d_gene: NA; v_gene: TRBV14; CDR3aa: CASSQDLVGETQYF; CDR3nt: TGTGCCAGCAGCCAAGATCTAGTAGGAGAGACCCAGTACTTC
j_gene: TRBJ2-7; abundance: NA; d_gene: TRBD2; v_gene: TRBV3-1/TRBV3-2; CDR3aa: CASSQPGPGGEQYF; CDR3nt: TGTGCCAGCAGCCAACCGGGTCCGGGGGGCGAGCAGTACTTC
j_gene: TRBJ1-1; abundance: NA; d_gene: NA; v_gene: TRBV11-2; CDR3aa: CASSLGAGMNTEAFF; CDR3nt: TGTGCCAGCAGCTTAGGAGCAGGCATGAACACTGAAGCTTTCTTT
j_gene: TRBJ2-1; abundance: NA; d_gene: NA; v_gene: TRBV11-2; CDR3aa: CASSLEGTLWNEQFF; CDR3nt: TGTGCCAGCAGCTTAGAAGGGACTCTCTGGAATGAGCAGTTCTTC
j_gene: TRBJ2-1; abundance: NA; d_gene: TRBD2; v_gene: TRBV7-9; CDR3aa: CASSLGPSGRASEQFF; CDR3nt: TGTGCCAGCAGCTTAGGCCCCAGCGGGAGGGCCTCTGAGCAGTTCTTC
j_gene: TRBJ2-1; abundance: NA; d_gene: NA; v_gene: TRBV9; CDR3aa: CASSVGPSGGAMPYNEQFF; CDR3nt: TGTGCCAGCAGCGTAGGACCTAGTGGGGGGGCGATGCCCTACAATGAGCAGTTCTTC
j_gene: TRBJ2-1; abundance: once; d_gene: TRBD1; v_gene: TRBV10-3; CDR3aa: CAISEQVGQGSYNEQFF; CDR3nt: TGTGCCATCAGTGAACAGGTAGGACAGGGATCCTACAATGAGCAGTTCTTC
j_gene: TRBJ2-2; abundance: NA; d_gene: TRBD2; v_gene: TRBV3-1/TRBV3-2; CDR3aa: CASKGLALTGELFF; CDR3nt: TGTGCCAGCAAAGGACTAGCCCTCACCGGGGAGCTGTTTTTT
j_gene: TRBJ2-7; abundance: NA; d_gene: NA; v_gene: TRBV11-2; CDR3aa: CASSSFYEQYF; CDR3nt: TGTGCCAGCAGCTCTTTCTACGAGCAGTACTTC
j_gene: TRBJ1-1; abundance: NA; d_gene: NA; v_gene: TRBV9; CDR3aa: CASSVVGGIEAFF; CDR3nt: TGTGCCAGCAGCGTAGTAGGGGGAATTGAAGCTTTCTTT
j_gene: TRBJ2-1; abundance: NA; d_gene: TRBD2; v_gene: TRBV2; CDR3aa: CASSPDSGSSYNEQFF; CDR3nt: TGTGCCAGCAGTCCAGACAGCGGGAGTTCCTACAATGAGCAGTTCTTC